One and the same sample provided the 20 T cell receptor beta chains below, sequenced in a study of tumor-infiltrating lymphocytes in primary liver carcinoma. Without any cell sorting, about 19-32 mg of bulk tissue yielded co-extracted RNA and DNA. Constant-region priming of 500 to 550 ng total RNA yielded TCR beta cDNA. Construction of TCR beta libraries relied on three successive nested multiplex PCR rounds employing slightly modified ARM-PCR. Primers for the first two PCR rounds were TRBV1-TRBV30 forward primers and a C-beta reverse primer (approximately 10 cycles per round). TCRdb reprocessed the multiplex PCR reads via MiXCR and lists one record per CDR3 protein. The sample shows tens of thousands of distinct CDR3 sequences, about 70% of them seen only once. The specimen sequenced was liver tumor tissue from sampling region 3. Subset specified: tumor region T3, left-lateral pole. These receptors came from a man aged 35 to 55 with primary liver carcinoma and hepatitis B virus infection.

This clonotype was found many times. This chain joins TRBV5-6 and TRBJ1-2; the match to TRBD1 covers 8 bases. V trimming: 2 bases; J trimming: 3 bases; junction bases outside the gene matches: 9. The CDR3 is 16 amino acids. CDR1 and CDR2 from the germline V gene are SGHDT and YYEEEE. CDR3 protein: CASSFEPGQAYYGYTF. The CDR3 bases are TGTGCCAGCAGCTTTGAACCGGGACAGGCGTACTATGGCTACACCTTC.

To note about this clonotype: The junction departs from germline at one end; a sequencing error may be responsible. In DNA, the CDR3 is TGTGCCAGCAGCTTAGAGGCTGGGGTCGAAAAACTGTTCTTT. Translation gives CASSLEAGVEKLFF. The chain carries TRBV11-2 and TRBJ1-4; D is undetermined. Germline loops: CDR1 SGHAT, CDR2 FQNNGV. The CDR3 has 14 residues.

In the case of this clonotype: An end of the junction differs from the germline gene, which may be a read error. The V gene is TRBV28, the J gene TRBJ1-4, with 9 bases identical to TRBD1. The CDR3 length is 17 residues. CDR1 and CDR2 (germline): MDHEN, SYDVKM. The CDR3 DNA follows: TGTGCCGGCAGTCCCCCCGGACAGGGGACGGCTAATGAAAAACTGTTTTTT. Translated: CAGSPPGQGTANEKLFF. The full variable domain, rest sourced from reference TRBV28 and TRBJ1-4, is DVKVTQSSRYLVKRTGEKVFLECVQDMDHENMFWYRQDPGLGLRLIYFSYDVKMKEKGDIPEGYSVSREKKERFSLILESASTNQTSMYLCAGSPPGQGTANEKLFFGSGTQLSVL.

Details on this clonotype: Being one base from a much bigger clone, this may be a read error. The V call is TRBV7-9, the J call TRBJ2-1; no firm D call. The CDR3 consists of 18 residues. Per the germline V gene, CDR1 is SEHNR and CDR2 is FQNEAQ (reference sequence). The germline V and J ends were trimmed by 5 bases and 5 bases, with 25 bases remaining between them. CDR3 in DNA: TGTGCCAGCAGCCCCCGGCGTGTGCCCGAAAGCGCCAACAATGAGCAGTTCTTC. This codes for CASSPRRVPESANNEQFF.

As to this clonotype: Compared with germline, one end of the junction differs, possibly owing to a read error. The chain recombines TRBV29-1 with TRBJ2-5; 7 nucleotides align to TRBD1. This CDR3 comprises 14 residues. CDR1 and CDR2 from the germline V gene are SQVTM and ANQGSEA. CDR3: CNVDGTEAQETQYF. The CDR3, as DNA: TGCAACGTTGATGGGACAGAGGCCCAGGAGACCCAGTACTTC.

A word on this clonotype: The germline gene is not matched at one end of the junction; a read error may be the cause. The chain couples TRBV6-5 to TRBJ2-5; D is ambiguous. This CDR3 spans 12 amino acids. Germline V gene sequence: CDR1 MNHEY, CDR2 SVGAGI. Written as DNA, the CDR3 is TGTGCGAGCACGGACCTACAAGAGATCCAGTACTTC. As protein: CASTDLQEIQYF.

Note on this clonotype: One end of the junction fails to match germline, which may point to a read error. The V gene is TRBV28, the J gene TRBJ2-7; 8 nucleotides line up with TRBD1. CDR1 MDHEN and CDR2 SYDVKM come from the germline V gene. This CDR3 is built from 15 residues. In DNA, the CDR3 is TGTGCCAGCAGTAGGGGGGACAGGATAACCGTCGAGCGGTACTTC. Translating gives CASSRGDRITVERYF. Full variable domain (remainder filled in from reference TRBV28 and TRBJ2-7): DVKVTQSSRYLVKRTGEKVFLECVQDMDHENMFWYRQDPGLGLRLIYFSYDVKMKEKGDIPEGYSVSREKKERFSLILESASTNQTSMYLCASSRGDRITVERYFGPGTRLTVT.

This chain connects TRBV4-1 to TRBJ1-4; no definite D call. The CDR3 sequence is 15 residues long. The V end was cut by 3 bases, the J end by 8 bases, with 16 bases between. CDR1 and CDR2 from the germline V gene are MGHRA and YSYEKL. The CDR3 nucleotides are TGCGCCAGCAGCCAGATCTTCGAGAGTGACGAAAAACTGTTTTTT. Translating gives CASSQIFESDEKLFF.

In regard to this clonotype: This CDR3 fails to terminate in the conserved phenylalanine or tryptophan, so it likely reflects a read error. The chain links TRBV11-2 to TRBJ2-2; TRBD1 aligns across 7 bases. With 0 bases clipped from V and 9 bases from J, the junction kept 10 bases outside the gene matches. From germline, CDR1 is SGHAT and CDR2 FQNNGV. The CDR3 is 16 amino acids. The CDR3 nucleotides read TGTGCCAGCAGCTTAGAACCGACAGGGATCAGCCGGGAGCTGTTTGTT. It is translated as CASSLEPTGISRELFV.

V is TRBV11-3 and J is TRBJ1-1; TRBD1 matches at 7 bases. Germline V gene sequence: CDR1 SGHNT, CDR2 YENEEA. This CDR3 is built from 13 residues. The CDR3 sequence is CVCTLAGGTEAFF. The CDR3 DNA reads as TGTGTCTGCACCTTAGCAGGGGGGACTGAAGCTTTCTTT.

This clonotype was recorded only once. One end of the junction fails to match germline, which may point to a read error. The chain couples TRBV4-1 to TRBJ2-1; no reliable D call. Germline lookup yields CDR1 MGHRA and CDR2 YSYEKL. This CDR3 is 14 amino acids long. The CDR3 DNA reads as TGCGCCAGCAGCCAAGGATTCACCTACAATGAGCACTTCTTC. Translating gives CASSQGFTYNEHFF.

In its sample, this clonotype was seen once. This chain joins TRBV2 and TRBJ2-1; D assignment may be TRBD1 or TRBD2 (5 bases each). Judging by the DNA end, TRBJ2-7 fits better; the J call may be wrong. CDR1 and CDR2 (germline): SNHLY, FYNNEI. The CDR3 runs 13 residues. CDR3 region: CASSRDQKNEQYF. The CDR3 nucleotides read TGTGCCAGCAGTCGGGACCAGAAGAATGAGCAGTACTTC.

Comment on this clonotype: No conserved phenylalanine or tryptophan is present at the end of the CDR3, so a read error is the likely explanation. This sequence joins TRBV11-2 and TRBJ2-2; 9 positions match TRBD1. The length of the CDR3 is 17 residues. The germline V gene encodes CDR1 SGHAT and CDR2 FQNNGV. With V trimmed by 3 bases and J by 4 bases, 9 bases remained unmatched. CDR3 in DNA: TGTGCCAGCAGCTTTGATAGGGACAGGGTCAGCACCGGGGAGCTGTTTGTT. The encoded protein is CASSFDRDRVSTGELFV.

As regards this clonotype: Germline is not matched at one junction end, which may reflect a read error. The chain carries TRBV11-2 and TRBJ2-5, with D tentatively TRBD2 (5 bases). CDR3 length: 17 amino acids. CDR1 is SGHAT and CDR2 is FQNNGV in the germline V gene. The CDR3 DNA reads as TGTGCCAGCAGTTTAGTCAGTGGAGGCAGTCTGCAAGAGACCCAGTACTTC. It yields the protein CASSLVSGGSLQETQYF.

In this sample, this clonotype turned up a few times. One junction end disagrees with the germline gene, perhaps due to a read error. The J gene is TRBJ1-5, the V gene TRBV7-9; D is unresolved. The CDR3 loop spans 12 amino acids. The germline V gene encodes CDR1 SEHNR and CDR2 FQNEAQ (reference sequence). In nucleotides, the CDR3 is TGTGCCAGCAGCCCTGGCAACCAGCCCCAGCATTTT. It yields the protein CASSPGNQPQHF.

Details on this clonotype: One end of the junction fails to match germline, which may point to a read error. The chain uses TRBV11-1 and TRBJ2-1, with 14 bases lining up with TRBD2. This CDR3 contains 17 residues. CDR1 SGHAT and CDR2 FQDESV come from the germline V gene (reference sequence). The CDR3: CDSRLGLAGEVDNEHFF. The CDR3 coding sequence is TGTGACAGCAGACTGGGACTAGCGGGAGAAGTTGACAATGAGCATTTCTTC.

Worth noting for this clonotype: One end of the junction does not line up with germline, which may come from a read error. The chain links TRBV11-2 to TRBJ2-1; 12 bases are shared with TRBD2. The germline CDR1 and CDR2 sequences are SGHAT and FQNNGV. The CDR3 runs 16 residues. CDR3 DNA sequence: TGTACCAGCAGCTTTCGACTAGCGGGAGATTTCTATGAGCACTTCTTC. Protein product: CTSSFRLAGDFYEHFF.

This clonotype was picked up a small number of times. The rearrangement uses TRBV4-1 and TRBJ2-7, with 7 bases matching TRBD1. The germline V gene encodes CDR1 MGHRA and CDR2 YSYEKL. This CDR3 has 15 amino acids. Trimming at V came to 0 bases and at J to 4 bases, leaving 6 bases not matched to a gene. The CDR3 DNA reads TGCGCCAGCAGCCAAGATTACAGGGGTGTATACGAGCAGTACTTC. The encoded protein is CASSQDYRGVYEQYF.

With respect to this clonotype: One end of the junction does not line up with germline, which may come from a read error. The chain carries TRBV12-3 or TRBV12-4 and TRBJ2-7; TRBD2 might be the D (5 bases). CDR3 length: 14 amino acids. The CDR3 DNA is TGTGCCAACAGTTTACATGGAGAGGGCGACGAGCATTACTTC. Protein sequence: CANSLHGEGDEHYF.

Concerning this clonotype: Relative to the germline gene, one junction end is altered; a read error may explain this. The V call is TRBV11-2, the J call TRBJ2-3, with 9 bases lining up with TRBD2. CDR1 SGHAT and CDR2 FQNNGV come from the germline V gene. The CDR3 sequence is 16 residues long. The CDR3 DNA follows: TGTGCCGGCAGCCCCCCGACTAGCGGCAGCACTGATACGCTGTATTTT. It translates to CAGSPPTSGSTDTLYF. Complete variable domain (other parts from reference TRBV11-2 and TRBJ2-3): EAGVAQSPRYKIIEKRQSVAFWCNPISGHATLYWYQQILGQGPKLLIQFQNNGVVDDSQLPKDRFSAERLKGVDSTLKIQPAKLEDSAVYLCAGSPPTSGSTDTLYFGPGTRLTVL.